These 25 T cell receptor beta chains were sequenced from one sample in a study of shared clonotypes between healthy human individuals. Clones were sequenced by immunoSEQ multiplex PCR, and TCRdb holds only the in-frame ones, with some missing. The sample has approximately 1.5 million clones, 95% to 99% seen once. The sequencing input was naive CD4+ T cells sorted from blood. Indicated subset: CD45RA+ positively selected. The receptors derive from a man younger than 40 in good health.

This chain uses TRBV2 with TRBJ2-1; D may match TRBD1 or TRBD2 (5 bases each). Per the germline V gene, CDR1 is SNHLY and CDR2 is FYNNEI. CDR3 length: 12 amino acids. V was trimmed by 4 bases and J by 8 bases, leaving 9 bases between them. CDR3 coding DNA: TGTGCCAGCAGTGTAGAGGGGTATGAGCAGTTCTTC. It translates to CASSVEGYEQFF.

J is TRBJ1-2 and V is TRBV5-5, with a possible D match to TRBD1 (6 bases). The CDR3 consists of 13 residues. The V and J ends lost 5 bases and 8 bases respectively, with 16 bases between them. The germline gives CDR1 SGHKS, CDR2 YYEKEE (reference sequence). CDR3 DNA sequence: TGTGCCAGCAGGTACCGGGACACCGGCGGCTACACCTTC. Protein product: CASRYRDTGGYTF. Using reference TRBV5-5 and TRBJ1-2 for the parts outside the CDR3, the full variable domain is DAGVTQSPTHLIKTRGQQVTLRCSPISGHKSVSWYQQVLGQGPQFIFQYYEKEERGRGNFPDRFSARQFPNYSSELNVNALLLGDSALYLCASRYRDTGGYTFGSGTRLTVV.

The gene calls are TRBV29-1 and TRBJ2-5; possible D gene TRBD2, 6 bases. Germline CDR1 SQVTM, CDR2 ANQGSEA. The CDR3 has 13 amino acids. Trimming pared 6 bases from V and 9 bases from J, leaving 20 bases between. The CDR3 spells CSVDGLDGGAQYF. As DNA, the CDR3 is TGCAGCGTCGACGGACTGGATGGCGGGGCCCAGTACTTC.

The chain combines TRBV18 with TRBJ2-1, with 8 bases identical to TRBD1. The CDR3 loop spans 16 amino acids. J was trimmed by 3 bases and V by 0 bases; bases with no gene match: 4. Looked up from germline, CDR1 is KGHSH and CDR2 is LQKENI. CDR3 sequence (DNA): TGTGCCAGCTCACCACCCGGGACAGGCGACTACAATGAGCAGTTCTTC. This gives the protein CASSPPGTGDYNEQFF.

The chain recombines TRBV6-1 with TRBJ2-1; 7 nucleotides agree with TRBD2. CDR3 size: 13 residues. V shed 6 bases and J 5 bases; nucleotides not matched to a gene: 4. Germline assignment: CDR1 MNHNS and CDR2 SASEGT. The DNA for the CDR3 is TGTGCCAGCAGCCATCGGGGGGACAATGAGCAGTTCTTC. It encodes CASSHRGDNEQFF.

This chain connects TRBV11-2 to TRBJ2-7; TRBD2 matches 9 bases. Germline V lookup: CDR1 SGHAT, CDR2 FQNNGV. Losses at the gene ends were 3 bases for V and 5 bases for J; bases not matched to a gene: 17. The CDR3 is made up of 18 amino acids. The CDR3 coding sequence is TGTGCCAGCAGCTTTCGCTTTCTCGGCGGGAGGGTTGCCCACGAGCAGTACTTC. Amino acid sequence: CASSFRFLGGRVAHEQYF.

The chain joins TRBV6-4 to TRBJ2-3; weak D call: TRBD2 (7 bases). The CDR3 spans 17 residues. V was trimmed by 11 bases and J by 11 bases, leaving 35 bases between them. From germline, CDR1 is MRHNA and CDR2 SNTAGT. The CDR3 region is CAVIGDEGGLSQCGQYF. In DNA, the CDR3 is TGTGCCGTGATCGGGGACGAGGGGGGACTATCCCAATGTGGGCAGTATTTT.

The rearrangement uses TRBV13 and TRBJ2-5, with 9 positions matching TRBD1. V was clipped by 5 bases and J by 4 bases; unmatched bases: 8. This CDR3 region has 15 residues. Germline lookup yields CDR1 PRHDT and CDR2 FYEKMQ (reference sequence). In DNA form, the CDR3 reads TGTGCCAGCAGCGTAACCGGGACAGGGACAGAGACCCAGTACTTC. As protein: CASSVTGTGTETQYF.

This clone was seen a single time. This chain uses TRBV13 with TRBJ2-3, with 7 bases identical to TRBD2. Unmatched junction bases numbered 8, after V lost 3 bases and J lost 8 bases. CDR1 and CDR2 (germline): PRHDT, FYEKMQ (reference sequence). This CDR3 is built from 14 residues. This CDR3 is CASSFGAGMGTQYF. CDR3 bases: TGTGCCAGCAGCTTCGGAGCGGGAATGGGTACGCAGTATTTT. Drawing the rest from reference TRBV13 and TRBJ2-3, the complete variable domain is AAGVIQSPRHLIKEKRETATLKCYPIPRHDTVYWYQQGPGQDPQFLISFYEKMQSDKGSIPDRFSAQQFSDYHSELNMSSLELGDSALYFCASSFGAGMGTQYFGPGTRLTVL.

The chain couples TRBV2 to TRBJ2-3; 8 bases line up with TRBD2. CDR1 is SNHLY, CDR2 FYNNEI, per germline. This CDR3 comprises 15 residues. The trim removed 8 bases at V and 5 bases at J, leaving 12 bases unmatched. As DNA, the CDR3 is TGTGCCAGCGCCCGGTCAGCGGGAGACGAAGATACGCAGTATTTT. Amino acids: CASARSAGDEDTQYF. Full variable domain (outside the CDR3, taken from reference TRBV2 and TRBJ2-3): EPEVTQTPSHQVTQMGQEVILRCVPISNHLYFYWYRQILGQKVEFLVSFYNNEISEKSEIFDDQFSVERPDGSNFTLKIRSTKLEDSAMYFCASARSAGDEDTQYFGPGTRLTVL.

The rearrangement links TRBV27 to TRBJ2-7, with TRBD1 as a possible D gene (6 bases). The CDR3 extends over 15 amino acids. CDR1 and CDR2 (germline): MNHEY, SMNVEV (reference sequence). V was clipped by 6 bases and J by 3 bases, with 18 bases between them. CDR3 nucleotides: TGTGCCAGCAGAGCCAACAGGGCGTACGACTACGAGCAGTACTTC. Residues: CASRANRAYDYEQYF.

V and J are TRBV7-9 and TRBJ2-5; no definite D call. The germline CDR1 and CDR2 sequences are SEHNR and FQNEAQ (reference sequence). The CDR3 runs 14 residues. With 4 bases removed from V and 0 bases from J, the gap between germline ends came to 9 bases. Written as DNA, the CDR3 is TGTGCCAGCAGCTCCTCCATGTACCAAGAGACCCAGTACTTC. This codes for CASSSSMYQETQYF.

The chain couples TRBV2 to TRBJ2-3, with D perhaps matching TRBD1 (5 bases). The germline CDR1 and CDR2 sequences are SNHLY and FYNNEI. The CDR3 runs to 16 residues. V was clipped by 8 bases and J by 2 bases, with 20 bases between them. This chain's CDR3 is CASPRQTKSYTDTQYF. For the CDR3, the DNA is TGTGCCAGCCCCAGACAGACCAAATCCTACACAGATACGCAGTATTTT.

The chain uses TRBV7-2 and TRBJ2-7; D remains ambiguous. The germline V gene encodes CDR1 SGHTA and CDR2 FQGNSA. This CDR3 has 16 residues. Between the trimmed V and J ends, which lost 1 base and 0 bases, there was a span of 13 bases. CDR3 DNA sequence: TGTGCCAGCAGCTTAGACTCAGCGCCGAGCTCCTACGAGCAGTACTTC. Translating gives CASSLDSAPSSYEQYF.

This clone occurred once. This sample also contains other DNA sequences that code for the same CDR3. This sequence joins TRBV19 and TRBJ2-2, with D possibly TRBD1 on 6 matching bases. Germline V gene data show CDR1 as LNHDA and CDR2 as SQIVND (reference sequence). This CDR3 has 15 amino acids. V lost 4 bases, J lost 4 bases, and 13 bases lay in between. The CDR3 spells CASSSPGERTGELFF. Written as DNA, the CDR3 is TGTGCCAGTAGTAGTCCAGGGGAGCGCACCGGGGAGCTGTTTTTT.

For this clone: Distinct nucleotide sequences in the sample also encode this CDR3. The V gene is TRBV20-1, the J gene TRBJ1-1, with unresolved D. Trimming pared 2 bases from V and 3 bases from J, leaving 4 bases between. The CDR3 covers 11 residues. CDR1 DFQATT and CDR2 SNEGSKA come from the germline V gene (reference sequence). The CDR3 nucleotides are TGCAGTGCTAGATCGGACACTGAAGCTTTCTTT. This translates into CSARSDTEAFF.

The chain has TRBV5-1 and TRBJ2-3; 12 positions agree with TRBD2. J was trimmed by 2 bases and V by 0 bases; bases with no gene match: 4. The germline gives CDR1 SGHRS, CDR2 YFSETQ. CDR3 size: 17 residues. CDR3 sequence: CASSLGGLAGYTDTQYF. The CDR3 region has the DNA TGCGCCAGCAGCTTGGGCGGACTAGCGGGATACACAGATACGCAGTATTTT.

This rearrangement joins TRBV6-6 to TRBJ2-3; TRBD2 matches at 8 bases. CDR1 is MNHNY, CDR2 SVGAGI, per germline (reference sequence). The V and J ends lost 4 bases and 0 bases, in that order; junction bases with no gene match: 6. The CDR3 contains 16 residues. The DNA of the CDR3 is TGTGCCAGCAGTTCACGCGGGGGGACTAGCACAGATACGCAGTATTTT. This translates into CASSSRGGTSTDTQYF.

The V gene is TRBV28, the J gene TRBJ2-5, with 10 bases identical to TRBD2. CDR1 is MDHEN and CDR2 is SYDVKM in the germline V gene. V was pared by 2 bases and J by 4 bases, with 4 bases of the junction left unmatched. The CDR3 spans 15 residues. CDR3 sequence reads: CASSLGPSGGETQYF. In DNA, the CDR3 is TGTGCCAGCAGTTTAGGTCCTAGCGGGGGAGAGACCCAGTACTTC. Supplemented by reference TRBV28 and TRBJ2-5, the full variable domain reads DVKVTQSSRYLVKRTGEKVFLECVQDMDHENMFWYRQDPGLGLRLIYFSYDVKMKEKGDIPEGYSVSREKKERFSLILESASTNQTSMYLCASSLGPSGGETQYFGPGTRLLVL.

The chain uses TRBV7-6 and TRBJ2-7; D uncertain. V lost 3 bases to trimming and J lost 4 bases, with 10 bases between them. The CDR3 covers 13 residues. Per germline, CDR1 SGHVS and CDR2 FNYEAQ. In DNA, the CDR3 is TGTGCCAGCAGCTTGGCCGTCCAATACGAGCAGTACTTC. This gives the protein CASSLAVQYEQYF.

This CDR3 is CASSSGTYGSQPQHF. CDR3 DNA sequence: TGTGCCAGCAGCAGTGGGACATACGGAAGTCAGCCCCAGCATTTT. The rearrangement links TRBV28 to TRBJ1-5; maybe TRBD1 (6 bases). Trimming took 6 bases from V and 6 from J, leaving 18 bases between them. This CDR3 has 15 amino acids. Germline V gene lookup returns CDR1 MDHEN and CDR2 SYDVKM.

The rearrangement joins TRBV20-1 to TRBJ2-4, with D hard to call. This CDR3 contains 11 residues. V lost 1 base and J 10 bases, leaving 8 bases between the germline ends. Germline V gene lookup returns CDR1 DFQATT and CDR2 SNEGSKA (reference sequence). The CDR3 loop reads CSARADSIQYF. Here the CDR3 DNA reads TGCAGTGCTAGAGCAGATTCTATTCAGTACTTC.

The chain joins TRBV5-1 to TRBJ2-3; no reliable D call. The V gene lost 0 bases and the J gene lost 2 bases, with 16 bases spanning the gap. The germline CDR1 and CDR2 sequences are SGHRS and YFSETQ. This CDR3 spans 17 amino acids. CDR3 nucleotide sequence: TGCGCCAGCAGCTTGGTTCGCTCAGGTGGTCCCACAGATACGCAGTATTTT. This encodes CASSLVRSGGPTDTQYF.

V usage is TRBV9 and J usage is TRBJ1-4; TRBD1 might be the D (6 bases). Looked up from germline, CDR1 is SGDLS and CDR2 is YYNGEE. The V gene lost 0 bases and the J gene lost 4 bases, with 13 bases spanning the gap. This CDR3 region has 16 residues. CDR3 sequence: CASSVGPTGLNEKLFF. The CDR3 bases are TGTGCCAGCAGCGTAGGGCCGACAGGACTTAATGAAAAACTGTTTTTT.

The CDR3 sequence: CASSGPGLAGGEQYF. The DNA of the CDR3 is TGTGCCAGCAGTGGTCCGGGACTAGCGGGAGGCGAGCAGTACTTC. The chain combines TRBV2 with TRBJ2-7; 15 bases match TRBD2. The CDR3 has 15 amino acids. Germline V lookup: CDR1 SNHLY, CDR2 FYNNEI. V trimming: 4 bases; J trimming: 6 bases; junction bases outside the gene matches: 4. The full variable domain, with the rest looked up from reference TRBV2 and TRBJ2-7, is EPEVTQTPSHQVTQMGQEVILRCVPISNHLYFYWYRQILGQKVEFLVSFYNNEISEKSEIFDDQFSVERPDGSNFTLKIRSTKLEDSAMYFCASSGPGLAGGEQYFGPGTRLTVT.